This T cell receptor beta chain was captured in a study of identical twins. A single record per CDR3 protein comes from TCRdb applying MiXCR to the 5' RACE reads. The sample lists 690,000 or so distinct CDR3 sequences, approximately 9% seen once, with approximately 0.94% in the top ten. In its sample, this clonotype was seen many times. What it binds is not known. Between the trimmed V and J ends, which lost 1 base and 3 bases, there was a span of 4 bases. The CDR3 runs to 12 residues. From germline, CDR1 is LNHNV and CDR2 YYDKDF (reference sequence). General study findings and limits: Alpha sequences that were out-of-frame and twin-shared showed an excess of low generation probability.

The same sample was also used in a study of yellow fever vaccine responses in identical twins.

Sequencing input: PBMCs. The chain employs TRBV15 and TRBJ2-7; D remains ambiguous. The receptor was isolated from a woman aged 18-29 years in good health. CDR3 in DNA: TGTGCCACCAGCAGAGCGGGCTACGAGCAGTACTTC. Translated: CATSRAGYEQYF.